This is a list of T cell receptor beta chains from one sample in a study of circulating and synovial CD4+ cells in juvenile arthritis. Repertoires were generated with immunoSEQ multiplex PCR, while TCRdb's copy carries only in-frame clones and drops some. Of 30,000 or so clones in the sample, about 95% were seen once. The sample consisted of CD4+ T cells from blood. Receptor source: a human donor with juvenile idiopathic arthritis. Both conserved end residues are part of each CDR3.

CDR3: CASGQGTYEQYF; length: 12; J: TRBJ2-7; V: TRBV19
CDR3: CASSRGEWSTEAFF; length: 14; J: TRBJ1-1; V: TRBV18
CDR3: CAWSPRRSVPYEQYF; length: 15; J: TRBJ2-7; V: TRBV30
CDR3: CATTDRGTTYEQYF; length: 14; J: TRBJ2-7; V: TRBV10-3
CDR3: CASSKDERESSSGANVLTF; length: 19; J: TRBJ2-6; V: TRBV21-1
CDR3: CASSRLAVGNEQFF; length: 14; J: TRBJ2-1; V: TRBV5-6
CDR3: CASNGQGNTEAFF; length: 13; J: TRBJ1-1; V: TRBV6-6
CDR3: CASSVLGSSTDTQYF; length: 15; J: TRBJ2-3; V: TRBV5-6
CDR3: CASTRVLATGGYYGYTF; length: 17; J: TRBJ1-2; V: TRBV5-5
CDR3: CASSYPRAGNTIYF; length: 14; J: TRBJ1-3; V: TRBV7-9
CDR3: CASREAGDSFNEQFF; length: 15; J: TRBJ2-1; V: TRBV5-1
CDR3: CASSSSQGSTDTQYF; length: 15; J: TRBJ2-3; V: TRBV18
CDR3: CASSPDRVGWYF; length: 12; J: TRBJ2-7; V: TRBV7-2